These 7 T cell receptor beta chains share one sample of origin, sequenced in a study of blood T cells in healthy people across ages. Next came a second PCR, run for about 7 to 12 cycles, which used a sample-barcoded 5' primer along with a J-beta primer mix. TCRdb analysed the 5' RACE reads with MiXCR anew, one entry per CDR3 protein. The top ten hold about 22% of the sample, which has 580,000 or so distinct CDR3 sequences, more than 45% seen once. Sequenced sample: blood. Every receptor here comes from an elderly man in good health.

This clonotype occurred a few times. The chain is built from TRBV6-5 and TRBJ1-1; D call uncertain. Trimming left V 5 bases short and J 8 bases short, with 15 bases between. Germline CDR1 MNHEY, CDR2 SVGAGI. This CDR3 has 13 residues. The CDR3 region has the DNA TGTGCCAGCAGTGACGGAGGGCTCCGGGAAGCTTTCTTT. Translating it yields CASSDGGLREAFF.

This clonotype was observed a few times. The chain combines TRBV7-9 with TRBJ1-1, with D possibly TRBD1 on 5 matching bases. V was cut by 3 bases and J by 6 bases, with 11 bases left in between. The CDR3 loop spans 13 amino acids. From germline, CDR1 is SEHNR and CDR2 FQNEAQ (reference sequence). The DNA for the CDR3 is TGTGCCAGCAGCTTCTCTCAGGGAGCTGAAGCTTTCTTT. Translated: CASSFSQGAEAFF.

The V call is TRBV29-1, the J call TRBJ2-4; TRBD2 matches at 7 bases. The J call may be faulty, since TRBJ2-7 better matches the DNA end. This CDR3 spans 14 amino acids. Per the germline V gene, CDR1 is SQVTM and CDR2 is ANQGSEA. CDR3 residues: CSVDGLAGVDEQYF. The DNA of the CDR3 is TGCAGCGTAGACGGGTTGGCGGGAGTGGACGAGCAGTACTTC.

This clonotype was found a few times. This chain uses TRBV7-9 with TRBJ2-7; possible D gene TRBD1, 5 bases. V lost 4 bases and J 2 bases, leaving 9 bases between the germline ends. The CDR3 extends over 13 amino acids. The germline V gene has CDR1 SEHNR and CDR2 FQNEAQ (reference sequence). This CDR3 is CASSSSGTYEQYF. The CDR3 bases are TGTGCCAGCAGCTCCTCAGGGACCTACGAGCAGTACTTC.

This clonotype was recorded a few times. The rearrangement links TRBV11-2 to TRBJ2-5; TRBD2 agrees at 9 bases. This CDR3 contains 14 residues. The germline CDR1 and CDR2 sequences are SGHAT and FQNNGV. After removal of 6 bases from V and 2 bases from J, the junction contained 4 bases not matched to a gene. This CDR3 is CASRRTSAQETQYF. The CDR3 coding sequence is TGTGCCAGCAGACGGACTAGCGCACAAGAGACCCAGTACTTC.

The chain couples TRBV28 to TRBJ2-3, with D possibly being TRBD1 (9 bases). This CDR3 is built from 15 residues. Germline V gene lookup returns CDR1 MDHEN and CDR2 SYDVKM. Trimming left V 8 bases short and J 10 bases short, with 25 bases between. The CDR3 DNA follows: TGTGCCAGCTTGACAGGGGGTGCCGGACTAGCCTCGCAGTATTTT. Its translation is CASLTGGAGLASQYF.

This clonotype was seen many times. The chain employs TRBV6-6 and TRBJ2-5, with D hard to call. The CDR3 loop spans 12 amino acids. The V end was cut by 2 bases, the J end by 5 bases, with 6 bases between. Germline CDR1 MNHNY, CDR2 SVGAGI (reference sequence). Here the CDR3 reads CASSYQSETQYF. CDR3 DNA: TGTGCCAGCAGTTACCAGTCGGAGACCCAGTACTTC.